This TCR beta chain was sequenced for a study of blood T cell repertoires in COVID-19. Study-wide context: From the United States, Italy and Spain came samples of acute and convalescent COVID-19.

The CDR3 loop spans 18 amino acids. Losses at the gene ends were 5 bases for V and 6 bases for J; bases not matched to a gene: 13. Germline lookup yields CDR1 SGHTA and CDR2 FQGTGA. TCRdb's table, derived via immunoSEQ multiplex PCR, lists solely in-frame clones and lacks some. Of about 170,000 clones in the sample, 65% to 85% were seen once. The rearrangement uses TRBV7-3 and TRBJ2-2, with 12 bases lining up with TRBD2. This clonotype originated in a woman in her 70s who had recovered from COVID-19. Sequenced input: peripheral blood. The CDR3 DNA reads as TGTGCCAGCAGCGTCCCGGGACTAGCGGGTGAATCGGCCGGGGAGCTGTTTTTT. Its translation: CASSVPGLAGESAGELFF.